This entry lists 30 T cell receptor beta chains sequenced from one sample in a study of blood T cell repertoires in COVID-19. The data were produced by immunoSEQ multiplex PCR, yet TCRdb's version contains in-frame clones alone and is incomplete. Among roughly 56,000 clones, 91% were seen once, and the ten largest hold roughly 6.5%. Material for sequencing was peripheral blood. These receptor sequences come from a man between 45 and 60 years old with active COVID-19.

The chain has TRBV5-1 and TRBJ2-1, with D perhaps matching TRBD2 (6 bases). V lost 1 base, J lost 0 bases, and 11 bases lay in between. The CDR3 has 16 amino acids. CDR1 is SGHRS, CDR2 YFSETQ, per germline. The DNA of the CDR3 is TGCGCCAGCAGCTTGACTAGCTCGGGCTCCTACAATGAGCAGTTCTTC. It encodes CASSLTSSGSYNEQFF.

Here the CDR3 reads CASSLGQASYGYTF. The CDR3 DNA follows: TGTGCCAGCAGTTTGGGACAGGCATCCTATGGCTACACCTTC. J is TRBJ1-2 and V is TRBV28, with TRBD1 identical over 8 bases. The V gene's germline CDR1 is MDHEN and CDR2 SYDVKM. V trimming: 3 bases; J trimming: 4 bases; junction bases outside the gene matches: 4. CDR3 length: 14 residues.

The genes are TRBV29-1 and TRBJ1-1, with a possible D match to TRBD1 (5 bases). The V end was cut by 5 bases, the J end by 5 bases, with 21 bases between. Germline values: CDR1 SQVTM, CDR2 ANQGSEA. The CDR3 sequence is 15 residues long. CDR3 region: CSVSQGVEGWTEAFF. The CDR3 DNA sequence: TGCAGCGTTTCACAAGGGGTAGAAGGTTGGACTGAAGCTTTCTTT.

The chain is built from TRBV3-1 (or the pseudogene TRBV3-2) and TRBJ1-2, with 11 bases that match TRBD1. J lost 8 bases, V lost 4 bases, and 6 bases had no gene match. Germline CDR1 is LGHDT and CDR2 is YNNKEL (reference sequence). CDR3 size: 14 residues. The CDR3 region has the DNA TGTGCCAGCAGCCCAGGACAGGGGGCGAAAGGCTACACCTTC. Its protein product is CASSPGQGAKGYTF.

The chain employs TRBV11-2 and TRBJ2-2; D is perhaps TRBD1 (5 bases). Germline CDR1 and CDR2: SGHAT and FQNNGV. The CDR3 is 13 amino acids. Trimming took off 3 bases at V and 7 bases at J, with 9 bases between the two ends. The CDR3 nucleotides read TGTGCCAGCAGCTTGGGGCCTGGCGGGGAGCTGTTTTTT. It encodes CASSLGPGGELFF. The variable domain in full, completed from reference TRBV11-2 and TRBJ2-2, reads EAGVAQSPRYKIIEKRQSVAFWCNPISGHATLYWYQQILGQGPKLLIQFQNNGVVDDSQLPKDRFSAERLKGVDSTLKIQPAKLEDSAVYLCASSLGPGGELFFGEGSRLTVL.

The chain links TRBV5-1 to TRBJ2-2; TRBD1 matches 9 bases. V trimming: 0 bases; J trimming: 5 bases; junction bases outside the gene matches: 5. Germline CDR1 SGHRS, CDR2 YFSETQ. The CDR3 totals 16 residues. The CDR3 DNA is TGCGCCAGCAGCTTGGGTGACAGGGGGAGGACCGGGGAGCTGTTTTTT. It encodes CASSLGDRGRTGELFF.

J is TRBJ1-1 and V is TRBV5-6; 8 bases fit TRBD1. The germline CDR1 and CDR2 sequences are SGHDT and YYEEEE. CDR3 size: 16 residues. V was pared by 2 bases and J by 4 bases, with 10 bases of the junction left unmatched. The CDR3 reads CASSFTGGRFGTEAFF. The CDR3 region has the DNA TGTGCCAGCAGCTTTACAGGGGGTAGGTTCGGCACTGAAGCTTTCTTT.

This chain connects TRBV5-1 to TRBJ2-1; D is undetermined. This CDR3 is built from 14 residues. From germline, CDR1 is SGHRS and CDR2 YFSETQ. Trimming pared 5 bases from V and 0 bases from J, leaving 9 bases between. CDR3 loop: CASRSGNSYNEQFF. CDR3 in DNA: TGCGCCAGCAGATCAGGAAACTCCTACAATGAGCAGTTCTTC.

This clone was recorded only once. The J gene is TRBJ2-1, the V gene TRBV3-1 (or the pseudogene TRBV3-2), with D tentatively TRBD2 (6 bases). Trimming pared 2 bases from V and 4 bases from J, leaving 9 bases between. The germline V gene encodes CDR1 LGHDT and CDR2 YNNKEL (reference sequence). The CDR3 consists of 14 residues. Written as DNA, the CDR3 is TGTGCCAGCAGCCAATTTGCGGGATACAATGAGCAGTTCTTC. This sequence encodes CASSQFAGYNEQFF.

This chain uses TRBV3-1 (or the pseudogene TRBV3-2) with TRBJ2-3; TRBD2 is a possible D gene (6 bases). Trimming removed 5 bases from V and 5 bases from J, with 17 bases in between. CDR3 length: 15 residues. CDR1 LGHDT and CDR2 YNNKEL come from the germline V gene (reference sequence). The CDR3 loop is CASSDTSYGKDTQYF. The CDR3 DNA sequence: TGTGCCAGCAGCGATACTAGCTACGGGAAAGATACGCAGTATTTT.

The table lists this clone with a count of one. The V call is TRBV10-3, the J call TRBJ1-1; D gene unclear. The germline V gene encodes CDR1 ENHRY and CDR2 SYGVKD. The CDR3 is 13 residues long. V dropped 10 bases and J dropped 1 base, with 13 bases sitting between them. The CDR3 region is CATHLEPNTEAFF. The DNA for the CDR3 is TGTGCCACTCATCTTGAGCCGAACACTGAAGCTTTCTTT.

The gene calls are TRBV7-8 and TRBJ2-5; TRBD2 agrees at 14 bases. The V and J ends lost 0 bases and 2 bases, in that order; junction bases with no gene match: 8. Germline-derived CDR1 and CDR2 are SGHVS and FQNEAQ. CDR3 length: 19 residues. The chain's CDR3 is CASSLARGLAGVWQETQYF. The DNA of the CDR3 is TGTGCCAGCAGCTTAGCGCGGGGACTAGCGGGGGTGTGGCAAGAGACCCAGTACTTC.

This chain links TRBV7-9 with TRBJ2-3; 7 positions agree with TRBD2. CDR3 length: 14 amino acids. CDR1 and CDR2 from the germline V gene are SEHNR and FQNEAQ (reference sequence). Unmatched junction bases numbered 8, after V lost 5 bases and J lost 6 bases. The CDR3 sequence: CASSPTSARDTQYF. CDR3 nucleotide sequence: TGTGCCAGCAGCCCCACTAGCGCCCGGGATACGCAGTATTTT.

This chain links TRBV4-3 with TRBJ2-2, with D maybe TRBD1 (6 bases). There are 16 residues in the CDR3. Germline values: CDR1 LGHNA, CDR2 YSLEER. V was cut by 1 base and J by 4 bases, with 13 bases left in between. The DNA for the CDR3 is TGCGCCAGCAGCCAAGTGGGGTCAGGGGCCACCGGGGAGCTGTTTTTT. Residues: CASSQVGSGATGELFF.

The chain links TRBV5-1 to TRBJ2-2; TRBD1 aligns across 8 bases. V shed 2 bases, J shed 5 bases, and the junction held 8 bases outside the gene matches. The CDR3 totals 16 residues. The germline CDR1 and CDR2 sequences are SGHRS and YFSETQ. The CDR3 DNA reads as TGCGCCAGCAGCTTCCAGTCAGGGGGCAATACCGGGGAGCTGTTTTTT. Amino acid sequence: CASSFQSGGNTGELFF.

This clone was seen more than once but under ten times. The CDR3 sequence: CASSVSSGTYEQYF. CDR3 sequence (DNA): TGTGCCAGCAGCGTCTCTAGCGGAACCTACGAGCAGTACTTC. This sequence joins TRBV2 and TRBJ2-7; 7 positions match TRBD2. This CDR3 comprises 14 residues. Germline assignment: CDR1 SNHLY and CDR2 FYNNEI. Germline trimming cut 6 bases from V and 2 bases from J; bases unmatched to any gene: 7.

The chain employs TRBV2 and TRBJ1-4; D may be TRBD1 (5 bases). Trimming shortened V by 2 bases and J by 5 bases, and 12 bases separated the two germline ends. This CDR3 contains 15 residues. Germline CDR1 and CDR2: SNHLY and FYNNEI. The CDR3 reads CASSEIRVRNEKLFF. Here the CDR3 DNA reads TGTGCCAGCAGTGAAATCAGGGTTAGGAATGAAAAACTGTTTTTT.

V and J are TRBV5-1 and TRBJ2-5; no reliable D call. V was pared by 0 bases and J by 5 bases, with 14 bases between. Germline CDR1 reads SGHRS; CDR2 reads YFSETQ. CDR3 length equals 15 residues. The CDR3 sequence is CASSLESGSGETQYF. DNA for the CDR3: TGCGCCAGCAGCTTGGAATCGGGTAGTGGGGAGACCCAGTACTTC.

This clone was observed a handful of times. The chain carries TRBV4-1 and TRBJ2-7; TRBD2 matches 13 bases. V lost 2 bases and J lost 3; bases outside the gene matches: 4. The CDR3 is 16 residues long. Germline V gene lookup returns CDR1 MGHRA and CDR2 YSYEKL. The chain's CDR3 is CASSQFGLAGVYEQYF. CDR3 coding DNA: TGCGCCAGCAGCCAATTCGGACTAGCGGGGGTCTACGAGCAGTACTTC.

The V call is TRBV11-2, the J call TRBJ2-5; 8 bases map to TRBD1. V was pared by 6 bases and J by 4 bases, with 7 bases of the junction left unmatched. This CDR3 comprises 14 residues. The germline CDR1 and CDR2 sequences are SGHAT and FQNNGV. The CDR3 DNA is TGTGCCAGCAGGTCACAGGGGGGAGGAGAGACCCAGTACTTC. Protein: CASRSQGGGETQYF.

V usage is TRBV12-3 or TRBV12-4 and J usage is TRBJ2-3, with TRBD2 as a possible D gene (6 bases). CDR3 size: 13 residues. V lost 2 bases, J lost 4 bases, and 7 bases lay in between. The CDR3 DNA sequence: TGTGCCAGCAGTTTAAGCGGGCCAGATACGCAGTATTTT. As protein: CASSLSGPDTQYF.

The chain links TRBV11-2 to TRBJ2-7, with TRBD2 as a possible D gene (6 bases). This CDR3 is 15 amino acids long. The germline CDR1 and CDR2 sequences are SGHAT and FQNNGV. Trimming left V 6 bases short and J 2 bases short, with 17 bases between. The CDR3 region has the DNA TGTGCCAGCAGACAGCCCGGGGGTAGCCCCTACGAGCAGTACTTC. This translates into CASRQPGGSPYEQYF.

This clone was recorded only once. The rearrangement uses TRBV7-2 and TRBJ2-7, with TRBD2 matching over 9 bases. The germline gives CDR1 SGHTA, CDR2 FQGNSA. Trimming took 1 base from V and 6 from J; bases not matched to a gene: 7. This CDR3 is 15 amino acids long. The CDR3 protein is CASSLVPAGGLEQYF. The CDR3 DNA follows: TGTGCCAGCAGCTTAGTTCCAGCGGGGGGCCTCGAGCAGTACTTC.

The genes are TRBV4-2 and TRBJ2-5, with 7 bases matching TRBD2. CDR3 length: 16 residues. The V segment lost 4 bases and the J segment 5 bases; nucleotides outside the gene matches: 13. Germline V lookup: CDR1 LGHNA, CDR2 YNFKEQ. This chain's CDR3 is CASSPSLADLRETQYF. CDR3 DNA sequence: TGTGCCAGCAGCCCCTCCCTAGCGGACCTCCGGGAGACCCAGTACTTC.

The count of this clone is one. The rearrangement uses TRBV5-1 and TRBJ1-2, with D possibly matching TRBD1 (5 bases). CDR1 is SGHRS, CDR2 YFSETQ, per germline. This CDR3 is built from 19 residues. Trimming pared 2 bases from V and 0 bases from J, leaving 23 bases between. Here the CDR3 DNA reads TGCGCCAGCAGCTTAGGGATCAATTCAGGGCAACGAGCTAACTATGGCTACACCTTC. Translated: CASSLGINSGQRANYGYTF.

A few counts support this clone. The chain couples TRBV6-5 to TRBJ2-7; 10 bases map to TRBD1. The CDR3 is 14 amino acids. The junction had 5 bases not matched to a gene; V was cut back by 6 bases and J by 3 bases. Germline V CDR1 and CDR2: MNHEY, SVGAGI. The CDR3 here is CASRLGQGHYEQYF. In DNA, the CDR3 is TGTGCCAGCAGGTTGGGACAGGGGCACTACGAGCAGTACTTC.

Written as DNA, the CDR3 is TGTGCCAGCAGCCCTGTGACAGGGGGCGGAAGCACTGAAGCTTTCTTT. Protein: CASSPVTGGGSTEAFF. This chain links TRBV5-6 with TRBJ1-1; 10 bases are shared with TRBD1. CDR1 SGHDT and CDR2 YYEEEE come from the germline V gene. Trimming at V came to 4 bases and at J to 4 bases, leaving 10 bases not matched to a gene. The CDR3 consists of 16 residues.

The J gene is TRBJ2-2, the V gene TRBV4-2; D might be TRBD2 (5 bases). The CDR3 has 16 amino acids. V lost 4 bases and J 1 base, leaving 13 bases between the germline ends. CDR1 and CDR2 (germline): LGHNA, YNFKEQ. CDR3 nucleotide sequence: TGTGCCAGCAGCCCCCGATTCGAGGGGAACACCGGGGAGCTGTTTTTT. This gives the protein CASSPRFEGNTGELFF.

The CDR3, as DNA: TGTGCCATCAGGCTGGGAGCGGGGGAGTTCTACGAGCAGTACTTC. This gives the protein CAIRLGAGEFYEQYF. V and J are TRBV10-3 and TRBJ2-7; 8 bases are shared with TRBD2. Germline lookup yields CDR1 ENHRY and CDR2 SYGVKD. V gave up 6 bases and J gave up 3 bases; unmatched junction bases: 10. This CDR3 region has 15 residues.

The chain carries TRBV30 and TRBJ2-5; D is unresolved. Trimming took 3 bases from V and 5 from J, leaving 13 bases between them. CDR1 GTSNPN and CDR2 SVGIG come from the germline V gene (reference sequence). This CDR3 contains 13 residues. CDR3 DNA sequence: TGTGCCTGGAGCAACCTTGTCGAGGAGACCCAGTACTTC. Amino acids: CAWSNLVEETQYF.